This T cell receptor beta chain was recovered during a study of cytomegalovirus exposure and HLA in healthy donors. The study's findings and limits: In a later analysis, several top co-occurrence clusters appeared linked to parvovirus B19, influenza, CMV and Epstein-Barr virus. A reported reduction in N-insertions relative to the roughly 610-donor mean was seen in an Asian-associated ancestry cluster in a later analysis.

Concerning this clone: Its antigen is as yet unknown.

This CDR3 spans 13 amino acids. Trimming pared 0 bases from V and 4 bases from J, leaving 6 bases between. Germline V gene sequence: CDR1 SGHAT, CDR2 FQNNGV. Vbeta (60) and Jbeta (13) primers were used in the PCR. The table came from immunoSEQ multiplex PCR; TCRdb's copy has only in-frame clones and leaves some out. Of roughly 130,000 clones in the sample, approximately 74% were seen once. The sequencing input was PBMCs. This TCR came from a man aged 35 to 55 in good health and CMV-seropositive. The rearrangement links TRBV11-2 to TRBJ1-2; no clear D. The CDR3 loop is CASSLEGVYGYTF. For the CDR3, the DNA is TGTGCCAGCAGCTTAGAGGGCGTCTATGGCTACACCTTC.